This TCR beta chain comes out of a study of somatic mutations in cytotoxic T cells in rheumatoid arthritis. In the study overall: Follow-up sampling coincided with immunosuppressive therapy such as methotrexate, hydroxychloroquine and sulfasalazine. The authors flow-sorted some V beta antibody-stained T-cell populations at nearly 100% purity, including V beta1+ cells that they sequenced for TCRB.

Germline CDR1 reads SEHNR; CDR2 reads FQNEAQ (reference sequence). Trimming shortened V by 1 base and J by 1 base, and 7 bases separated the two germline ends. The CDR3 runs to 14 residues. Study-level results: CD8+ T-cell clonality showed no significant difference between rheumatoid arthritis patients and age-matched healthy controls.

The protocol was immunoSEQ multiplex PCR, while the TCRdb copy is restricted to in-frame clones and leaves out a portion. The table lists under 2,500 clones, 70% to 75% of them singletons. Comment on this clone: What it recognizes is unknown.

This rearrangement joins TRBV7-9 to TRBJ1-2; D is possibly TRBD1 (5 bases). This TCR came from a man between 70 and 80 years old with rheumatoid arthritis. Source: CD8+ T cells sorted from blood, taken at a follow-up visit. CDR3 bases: TGTGCCAGCAGCTTAGATGGGGGTAACTATGGCTACACCTTC. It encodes CASSLDGGNYGYTF.